The 23 T cell receptor beta chains given below trace back to one sample, sequenced in a study of T-cell memory formation after mild COVID-19. In TCRdb, the 5' RACE reads were re-called with MiXCR into one record per CDR3 protein. Here the sample spans roughly 340,000 distinct CDR3 sequences, 20% to 25% being singletons. Sequencing input: PBMCs or a T cell subset sorted from them (not recorded which). Receptor source: a man aged 18 to 35 who had mild COVID-19 (a few samples of this study predate the infection). Cell type and time point are not known.

This clonotype occurred a few times. This chain connects TRBV6-5 to TRBJ1-1; D gene unclear. This CDR3 region has 13 residues. CDR1 and CDR2 from the germline V gene are MNHEY and SVGAGI. The germline V and J ends were trimmed by 6 bases and 4 bases, with 12 bases remaining between them. The CDR3 protein is CASRPGLGTEAFF. The CDR3, as DNA: TGTGCCAGCAGGCCAGGTCTGGGCACTGAAGCTTTCTTT.

V usage is TRBV4-3 and J usage is TRBJ2-3, with 10 nucleotides matching TRBD1. Trimming cost V 0 bases and J 5 bases; bases outside gene matches: 11. Germline V gene lookup returns CDR1 LGHNA and CDR2 YSLEER. The CDR3 totals 18 residues. The DNA of the CDR3 is TGCGCCAGCAGCCAAGATCTCTGGGACAGGGGCCCGAAAGATACGCAGTATTTT. Amino acid sequence: CASSQDLWDRGPKDTQYF.

CDR3 region: CASSLRAVNTEAFF. CDR3 nucleotides: TGCGCCAGCAGCTTGAGGGCCGTAAACACTGAAGCTTTCTTT. The chain employs TRBV5-1 and TRBJ1-1; D unclear. Trimming took 1 base from V and 2 from J, leaving 9 bases between them. The germline V gene encodes CDR1 SGHRS and CDR2 YFSETQ. The CDR3 consists of 14 residues.

This rearrangement joins TRBV2 to TRBJ1-5; D is unclear. Germline loops: CDR1 SNHLY, CDR2 FYNNEI. CDR3 length: 14 residues. The V end lost 8 bases, the J end lost 4 bases, and 15 bases lay between the germline ends. DNA for the CDR3: TGTGCCAGCCGTCGCAGGTTTGGTAATCAGCCCCAGCATTTT. Translated: CASRRRFGNQPQHF.

The V and J genes are TRBV7-2 and TRBJ2-2; weak D call: TRBD1 (5 bases). This CDR3 is built from 15 residues. Germline assignment: CDR1 SGHTA and CDR2 FQGNSA. With 1 base removed from V and 5 bases from J, the gap between germline ends came to 11 bases. CDR3 sequence reads: CASSLVPAGTGELFF. As DNA, the CDR3 is TGTGCCAGCAGCTTAGTCCCTGCAGGGACCGGGGAGCTGTTTTTT.

V and J are TRBV5-1 and TRBJ1-3; D is possibly TRBD1 (5 bases). Germline V gene data show CDR1 as SGHRS and CDR2 as YFSETQ. Deletions cut 3 bases from V and 4 bases from J, with 8 bases between. The CDR3 has 13 residues. CDR3 bases: TGCGCCAGCAGCTGGGGACCGGGAAACACCATATATTTT. It encodes CASSWGPGNTIYF.

V gene TRBV5-6 combines with J gene TRBJ1-3, with 10 bases lining up with TRBD1. The CDR3 runs 16 residues. Germline V gives CDR1 SGHDT, CDR2 YYEEEE. Unmatched junction bases numbered 11, after V lost 4 bases and J lost 7 bases. The CDR3 region is CASSLGQGIFTNTIYF. Written as DNA, the CDR3 is TGTGCCAGCAGCCTGGGACAGGGGATCTTTACGAACACCATATATTTT.

The chain uses TRBV6-5 and TRBJ2-1; D unclear. The CDR3 runs 12 residues. V was trimmed by 6 bases and J by 8 bases, leaving 11 bases between them. In germline, CDR1 is MNHEY, CDR2 SVGAGI. The CDR3 bases are TGTGCCAGCAGCGCATTATCGGATGAGCAGTTCTTC. This gives the protein CASSALSDEQFF.

In this sample, this clonotype turned up a few times. The J gene is TRBJ1-1, the V gene TRBV5-1, with 7 bases that match TRBD1. CDR3 size: 14 residues. Germline V gene lookup returns CDR1 SGHRS and CDR2 YFSETQ. V gave up 4 bases and J gave up 6 bases; unmatched junction bases: 9. The CDR3 coding sequence is TGCGCCAGCAGCACCACAGGGGCGAATGCTGAAGCTTTCTTT. This translates into CASSTTGANAEAFF.

This clonotype has just a few counts. This sequence joins TRBV5-1 and TRBJ2-2; D is unresolved. This CDR3 region has 14 residues. V was clipped by 1 base and J by 3 bases, with 7 bases between them. Germline-derived CDR1 and CDR2 are SGHRS and YFSETQ. CDR3 sequence: CASSLNGDTGELFF. CDR3 in DNA: TGCGCCAGCAGCTTGAATGGGGACACCGGGGAGCTGTTTTTT.

This clonotype has more than one count but fewer than ten. The genes are TRBV7-3 and TRBJ1-1; weak D call: TRBD1 (5 bases). The germline gives CDR1 SGHTA, CDR2 FQGTGA. Trimming took 5 bases from V and 1 from J, leaving 8 bases between them. The CDR3 runs 13 residues. The DNA for the CDR3 is TGTGCCAGCAGCGGCGGGGGGAACACTGAAGCTTTCTTT. It translates to CASSGGGNTEAFF.

The CDR3 DNA follows: TGCGCCAGCAGCTTGGGTGCAAGGGACAGAGAAGCTTTCTTT. Translated: CASSLGARDREAFF. The chain combines TRBV5-1 with TRBJ1-1, with 7 positions matching TRBD1. The CDR3 is 14 amino acids. Germline CDR1 reads SGHRS; CDR2 reads YFSETQ. After removal of 0 bases from V and 8 bases from J, the junction contained 7 bases not matched to a gene.

The CDR3 reads CATRDFYNEQFF. The CDR3 nucleotides read TGTGCCACAAGGGACTTCTACAATGAGCAGTTCTTC. This rearrangement joins TRBV10-3 to TRBJ2-1; possibly TRBD2 for D (6 bases). In germline, CDR1 is ENHRY, CDR2 SYGVKD. This CDR3 is 12 amino acids long. V shed 10 bases and J shed 3 bases, with 10 bases lying between them.

In this sample, this clonotype turned up once. V gene TRBV4-1 combines with J gene TRBJ2-3; 7 bases fit TRBD2. CDR1 is MGHRA and CDR2 is YSYEKL in the germline V gene. V was clipped by 3 bases and J by 4 bases; unmatched bases: 7. The CDR3 is made up of 15 amino acids. The CDR3 region is CASSQRGLWADTQYF. CDR3 DNA sequence: TGCGCCAGCAGCCAGCGGGGGTTGTGGGCAGATACGCAGTATTTT.

This clonotype was observed once. This chain links TRBV25-1 with TRBJ2-3; 7 nucleotides agree with TRBD1. Germline CDR1 MGHDK, CDR2 SYGVNS. This CDR3 has 15 amino acids. The ends lost 7 bases at V and 3 bases at J; junction bases unmatched: 10. CDR3 DNA sequence: TGTGCCAGCACTCCGACAGGGAAGGGAACAGATACGCAGTATTTT. As protein: CASTPTGKGTDTQYF.

The chain carries TRBV3-1 and TRBJ1-3, with D hard to call. Between the trimmed V and J ends, which lost 1 base and 6 bases, there was a span of 4 bases. CDR3 size: 12 residues. Germline lookup yields CDR1 LGHDT and CDR2 YNNKEL (reference sequence). CDR3: CASSQVANTIYF. In nucleotides, the CDR3 is TGTGCCAGCAGCCAAGTGGCAAACACCATATATTTT. Combining the CDR3 with reference TRBV3-1 and TRBJ1-3 gives the whole variable domain DTAVSQTPKYLVTQMGNDKSIKCEQNLGHDTMYWYKQDSKKFLKIMFSYNNKELIINETVPNRFSPKSPDKAHLNLHINSLELGDSAVYFCASSQVANTIYFGEGSWLTVV.

V usage is TRBV6-2 or TRBV6-3 and J usage is TRBJ2-3; D possibly uses TRBD1 or TRBD2 (6 bases each). This CDR3 comprises 14 residues. Germline V CDR1 and CDR2: MNHEY, SVGEGT. V gave up 8 bases and J gave up 4 bases, with 16 bases separating them. The CDR3 reads CASHKGGAADTQYF. The CDR3 nucleotides read TGTGCCAGCCATAAGGGGGGCGCGGCAGATACGCAGTATTTT.

V is TRBV5-1 and J is TRBJ2-3; D perhaps matches TRBD1 (6 bases). CDR3 length: 14 amino acids. Trimming removed 5 bases at V and 2 bases at J, with 12 bases between. The germline gives CDR1 SGHRS, CDR2 YFSETQ. CDR3 region: CASRPGQNTDTQYF. CDR3 nucleotides: TGCGCCAGCAGACCAGGACAGAACACAGATACGCAGTATTTT. The full variable domain, its missing parts supplied by reference TRBV5-1 and TRBJ2-3, is KAGVTQTPRYLIKTRGQQVTLSCSPISGHRSVSWYQQTPGQGLQFLFEYFSETQRNKGNFPGRFSGRQFSNSRSEMNVSTLELGDSALYLCASRPGQNTDTQYFGPGTRLTVL.

V usage is TRBV6-2 or TRBV6-3 and J usage is TRBJ1-5, with 8 bases that match TRBD1. The CDR3 covers 14 residues. Germline assignment: CDR1 MNHEY and CDR2 SVGEGT. Unmatched junction bases numbered 6, after V lost 4 bases and J lost 7 bases. The CDR3 sequence is CASSSRAGGQPQHF. In DNA, the CDR3 is TGTGCCAGCAGTTCCCGAGCAGGGGGCCAGCCCCAGCATTTT.

J is TRBJ2-7 and V is TRBV12-3 or TRBV12-4; no clear D. The CDR3 spans 12 residues. Deletions cut 6 bases from V and 9 bases from J, with 15 bases between. The CDR3 DNA reads as TGTGCCAGCAGCCCCGGTTTGTTCGGGCAGTACTTC. Translating gives CASSPGLFGQYF.

This clonotype appeared many times. The chain combines TRBV29-1 with TRBJ2-4; the match to TRBD2 covers 8 bases. Germline CDR1 reads SQVTM; CDR2 reads ANQGSEA. Unmatched junction bases numbered 8, after V lost 0 bases and J lost 1 base. The CDR3 is 17 amino acids. Written as DNA, the CDR3 is TGCAGCGTTGAAGATCCACGGCGGGGGGAGGCCAAAAACATTCAGTACTTC. It yields the protein CSVEDPRRGEAKNIQYF. Together with reference TRBV29-1 and TRBJ2-4, the CDR3 gives the full variable domain: SAVISQKPSRDICQRGTSLTIQCQVDSQVTMMFWYRQQPGQSLTLIATANQGSEATYESGFVIDKFPISRPNLTFSTLTVSNMSPEDSSIYLCSVEDPRRGEAKNIQYFGAGTRLSVL.

V gene TRBV7-2 combines with J gene TRBJ1-1; tentatively, D is TRBD1 (5 bases). CDR1 and CDR2 from the germline V gene are SGHTA and FQGNSA. This CDR3 comprises 15 residues. With 4 bases removed from V and 4 bases from J, the gap between germline ends came to 16 bases. The CDR3, as DNA: TGTGCCAGCAGCTCGGGGGTTGGGGTAGGCACTGAAGCTTTCTTT. This gives the protein CASSSGVGVGTEAFF. Variable domain in full (rest from reference TRBV7-2 and TRBJ1-1): GAGVSQSPSNKVTEKGKDVELRCDPISGHTALYWYRQSLGQGLEFLIYFQGNSAPDKSGLPSDRFSAERTGGSVSTLTIQRTQQEDSAVYLCASSSGVGVGTEAFFGQGTRLTVV.

The chain links TRBV7-2 to TRBJ2-1, with D hard to call. The CDR3 has 15 residues. Trimming stripped 2 bases from V and 1 base from J, with 9 bases between. Germline loops: CDR1 SGHTA, CDR2 FQGNSA. The CDR3 loop reads CASSLLVGSYNEQFF. The CDR3 DNA is TGTGCCAGCAGCTTATTGGTCGGATCCTACAATGAGCAGTTCTTC.